Listed here are 4 T cell receptor beta chains from one sample, sequenced in a study of cytomegalovirus exposure and HLA in healthy donors. TCRdb's copy holds only in-frame clones and misses some; the assay was immunoSEQ multiplex PCR. The data hold 300,000 or so clones, with roughly 90% observed a single time. The material sequenced was PBMCs. The receptors come from a man aged 30 to 45 in good health and CMV-seronegative.

This clone occurred once. The V and J genes are TRBV2 and TRBJ1-4, with unresolved D. The V gene lost 7 bases and the J gene lost 4 bases, with 7 bases spanning the gap. The CDR3 has 12 residues. CDR1 is SNHLY, CDR2 FYNNEI, per germline. CDR3 sequence (DNA): TGTGCCAGCAACAGTTATAATGAAAAACTGTTTTTT. Encoded protein: CASNSYNEKLFF.

This clone occurred once. This rearrangement joins TRBV19 to TRBJ2-5; maybe TRBD1 (6 bases). The CDR3 spans 13 residues. Germline V gene data show CDR1 as LNHDA and CDR2 as SQIVND (reference sequence). V was cut by 2 bases and J by 4 bases, with 8 bases left in between. CDR3 bases: TGTGCCAGTAGTATACAACAGGGAGAGACCCAGTACTTC. Translation gives CASSIQQGETQYF.

CDR3 amino acids: CASSYTGLVEQYF. DNA for the CDR3: TGTGCCAGCAGTTACACGGGACTAGTCGAGCAGTACTTC. This chain uses TRBV6-5 with TRBJ2-7; 8 bases line up with TRBD2. This CDR3 contains 13 residues. CDR1 MNHEY and CDR2 SVGAGI come from the germline V gene. The V and J ends lost 2 bases and 6 bases, in that order; junction bases with no gene match: 3.

The genes are TRBV7-2 and TRBJ2-2, with 7 bases that match TRBD1. The CDR3 has 16 amino acids. Germline assignment: CDR1 SGHTA and CDR2 FQGNSA. Unmatched junction bases numbered 6, after V lost 1 base and J lost 4 bases. The CDR3 region is CASSLGQTGITGELFF. The DNA of the CDR3 is TGTGCCAGCAGCTTAGGACAGACAGGGATCACCGGGGAGCTGTTTTTT.